This note documents a single T cell receptor (beta chain) sequence. The antigen is not known. Patients with chemo-refractory metastatic non-small-cell lung cancer received focal radiation plus CTLA-4 blockade with ipilimumab. This entry belongs to a study of radiotherapy plus CTLA-4 blockade in lung cancer. Study background: An objective response was seen in around 19% of patients, and disease control in more than 25%.

V dropped 4 bases and J dropped 1 base, with 11 bases sitting between them. The germline V gene encodes CDR1 SGHRS and CDR2 YFSETQ. The CDR3 runs to 14 residues. Points from the study as a whole: TCR clones of tumor origin grew in blood after radiotherapy plus ipilimumab. Per reports, early blood T cell clone dynamics, plus interferon-beta, forecast response most strongly.

Sequenced by immunoSEQ multiplex PCR; TCRdb stores in-frame clones only, minus some. The sample contains 85,000 to 90,000 clones, around 86% of which appear only once. The source material was peripheral blood, sampled from a patient treated with radiotherapy plus ipilimumab. The rearrangement links TRBV5-1 to TRBJ2-5; D tentatively fits TRBD1 or TRBD2 (7 bases each). The clonotype comes from a human donor with non-small cell lung cancer that progressed on radiotherapy plus ipilimumab. CDR3 in DNA: TGCGCCAGCAGCCAGGGGGGGATCCAAGAGACCCAGTACTTC. Amino acids: CASSQGGIQETQYF.